These 17 T cell receptor beta chains were all obtained from the same sample, sequenced in a study of CD8 T cells in Susac syndrome. A quantity of about 0.45 to 1 ug RNA underwent reverse transcription using random hexamers. TCRdb re-analysed the immunoSEQ multiplex PCR reads in MiXCR, keeping a single row per CDR3 protein. The profile shows some 260,000 distinct CDR3 sequences, around 84% of them singletons. Material: CD8+ T cells from PBMCs. Receptors originate from a human donor with multiple sclerosis.

The V call is TRBV3-1, the J call TRBJ2-7; D might be TRBD1 or TRBD2, each matching 5 bases. Trimming pared 7 bases from V and 6 bases from J, leaving 31 bases between. The germline V gene encodes CDR1 LGHDT and CDR2 YNNKEL (reference sequence). This CDR3 spans 18 amino acids. CDR3 in DNA: TGTGCCAGCACCACCCTTTCTGGGACCGGGCCAGCGTACATCGAGCAGTACTTC. Protein product: CASTTLSGTGPAYIEQYF.

CDR3 nucleotides: TGTGCCAGTAGCGGGTCGGGCGGGAGGCCAGATACGCAGTATTTT. Its translation is CASSGSGGRPDTQYF. The gene calls are TRBV19 and TRBJ2-3, with 8 nucleotides matching TRBD2. The junction had 9 bases not matched to a gene; V was cut back by 6 bases and J by 4 bases. The CDR3 loop spans 15 amino acids. Germline CDR1 and CDR2: LNHDA and SQIVND (reference sequence).

This clonotype was detected only a few times. The chain is built from TRBV7-9 and TRBJ2-5; D is possibly TRBD1 (6 bases). The germline CDR1 and CDR2 sequences are SEHNR and FQNEAQ (reference sequence). This CDR3 contains 13 residues. Between the trimmed V and J ends, which lost 5 bases and 3 bases, there was a span of 10 bases. This CDR3 is CASSPGQKETQYF. The CDR3 DNA is TGTGCCAGCAGCCCGGGACAAAAAGAGACCCAGTACTTC.

This chain links TRBV27 with TRBJ2-1; TRBD2 matches at 7 bases. Germline V gene sequence: CDR1 MNHEY, CDR2 SMNVEV (reference sequence). The CDR3 extends over 16 amino acids. After removal of 5 bases from V and 5 bases from J, the junction contained 12 bases not matched to a gene. CDR3 protein: CASSPSRGETNNEQFF. DNA for the CDR3: TGTGCCAGCAGTCCCTCCCGGGGGGAGACCAACAATGAGCAGTTCTTC.

This clonotype has more than one count but fewer than ten. The V call is TRBV7-2, the J call TRBJ2-5; 7 nucleotides align to TRBD2. The V gene end was trimmed by 1 base and the J gene end by 1 base; junction bases not matched to a gene: 3. The CDR3 loop spans 15 amino acids. Germline V gives CDR1 SGHTA, CDR2 FQGNSA. CDR3: CASSLVREVQETQYF. CDR3 sequence (DNA): TGTGCCAGCAGCTTAGTACGGGAGGTCCAAGAGACCCAGTACTTC.

The chain has TRBV28 and TRBJ2-7; the D gene is possibly TRBD1 (7 bases). Trimming took 6 bases from V and 4 from J, leaving 25 bases between them. The germline gives CDR1 MDHEN, CDR2 SYDVKM. The CDR3 has 17 residues. The CDR3 is CASSYDRAGLGGYEQYF. For the CDR3, the DNA is TGTGCCAGCAGCTATGACAGGGCAGGATTAGGGGGGTACGAGCAGTACTTC.

The chain links TRBV10-3 to TRBJ2-1; unclear D gene. The V end was cut by 3 bases, the J end by 10 bases, with 10 bases between. Per the germline V gene, CDR1 is ENHRY and CDR2 is SYGVKD. The CDR3 runs 12 residues. The CDR3 nucleotides read TGTGCCATCAGTGAAAAATACCCCGAGCAGTTCTTC. Translating gives CAISEKYPEQFF.

J is TRBJ1-1 and V is TRBV5-4, with a weak D call TRBD1 (5 bases). This CDR3 contains 18 residues. From germline, CDR1 is SGHNT and CDR2 YYREEE (reference sequence). Trimming removed 7 bases at V and 1 base at J, with 26 bases between. For the CDR3, the DNA is TGTGCCAGCCACCCATTCGCCGGGACCGGAGATTCGAACACTGAAGCTTTCTTT. Translating gives CASHPFAGTGDSNTEAFF.

This clonotype came up once. The chain uses TRBV6-1 and TRBJ2-2, with D hard to call. CDR3 length: 12 residues. Trimming removed 3 bases at V and 5 bases at J, with 4 bases between. Per germline, CDR1 MNHNS and CDR2 SASEGT. The CDR3, as DNA: TGTGCCAGCAGTGATAGTACCGGGGAGCTGTTTTTT. Translating it yields CASSDSTGELFF.

This clonotype appeared once. The chain employs TRBV27 and TRBJ2-1, with TRBD1 matching over 9 bases. The CDR3 totals 13 residues. Germline CDR1 and CDR2: MNHEY and SMNVEV (reference sequence). V shed 7 bases, J shed 6 bases, and the junction held 4 bases outside the gene matches. DNA for the CDR3: TGTGCCAGCATAGGGACAGGGCCCAATGAGCAGTTCTTC. It yields the protein CASIGTGPNEQFF.

With respect to this clonotype: One end of the junction varies from germline; a read error may be responsible. The rearrangement uses TRBV9 and TRBJ1-5; D is uncertain. The CDR3 spans 14 residues. Germline CDR1 is SGDLS and CDR2 is YYNGEE. CDR3 region: CASSVGSSNQPQPF. The CDR3 coding sequence is TGTGCCAGCAGCGTCGGGAGCAGCAATCAGCCCCAGCCTTTT. Complete variable domain (other parts from reference TRBV9 and TRBJ1-5): DSGVTQTPKHLITATGQRVTLRCSPRSGDLSVYWYQQSLDQGLQFLIQYYNGEERAKGNILERFSAQQFPDLHSELNLSSLELGDSALYFCASSVGSSNQPQPFGDGTRLSIL.

With respect to this clonotype: A junction boundary mismatches the germline segment, possibly from a read error. This rearrangement joins TRBV11-2 to TRBJ2-7; TRBD1 is a possible D gene (5 bases). Germline assignment: CDR1 SGHAT and CDR2 FQNNGV. This CDR3 has 13 amino acids. CDR3 nucleotides: TGTACCAGCAGCCTGGGGCCTCGCTTCGAGCAGTACTTC. It specifies CTSSLGPRFEQYF.

The V and J genes are TRBV28 and TRBJ2-6; D not resolved. Germline V lookup: CDR1 MDHEN, CDR2 SYDVKM. The germline V and J ends were trimmed by 4 bases and 0 bases, with 10 bases remaining between them. CDR3 length equals 16 residues. DNA of the CDR3: TGTGCCAGCAGTTATATACAGAGCTCTGGGGCCAACGTCCTGACTTTC. Its protein product is CASSYIQSSGANVLTF.

This chain joins TRBV28 and TRBJ2-7, with D unresolved. Germline-derived CDR1 and CDR2 are MDHEN and SYDVKM. The CDR3 covers 17 residues. Trimming shortened V by 5 bases and J by 0 bases, and 20 bases separated the two germline ends. The chain's CDR3 is CASSLVWWTADSYEQYF. CDR3 bases: TGTGCCAGCAGTCTCGTCTGGTGGACGGCGGACTCCTACGAGCAGTACTTC.

With respect to this clonotype: The CDR3 does not close with the conserved phenylalanine or tryptophan, likely indicating a read error. The J gene is TRBJ2-7, the V gene TRBV10-3; D possibly corresponds to TRBD1 (6 bases). This CDR3 is built from 16 residues. Between the trimmed V and J ends, which lost 2 bases and 0 bases, there was a span of 14 bases. Germline CDR1 ENHRY, CDR2 SYGVKD. DNA for the CDR3: TGTGCCATCAGTGAGAGGACAGAGACTACCTCCTACGAGCAGTACCTC. Protein product: CAISERTETTSYEQYL.

The table lists this clonotype with a few counts. V usage is TRBV27 and J usage is TRBJ1-6; possibly TRBD1 for D (5 bases). The length of the CDR3 is 14 residues. Trimming stripped 4 bases from V and 7 bases from J, with 11 bases between. Germline V lookup: CDR1 MNHEY, CDR2 SMNVEV (reference sequence). DNA of the CDR3: TGTGCCAGCAGTTACTTTGACAGAAATTCACCCCTCCACTTT. Its protein is CASSYFDRNSPLHF.

This chain uses TRBV19 with TRBJ2-1; either TRBD1 or TRBD2 may supply D (5 bases each). Per germline, CDR1 LNHDA and CDR2 SQIVND (reference sequence). V lost 3 bases, J lost 6 bases, and 9 bases lay in between. This CDR3 has 13 residues. The CDR3, as DNA: TGTGCCAGTAGTATGGGGGACGGCAATGAGCAGTTCTTC. Translation gives CASSMGDGNEQFF.